This T cell receptor (beta chain) was identified in a study of blood T cell repertoires in COVID-19. CDR3 size: 13 residues. Germline V gene data show CDR1 as SGHKS and CDR2 as YYEKEE (reference sequence). V gave up 4 bases and J gave up 1 base, with 8 bases separating them. TCRdb's copy holds only in-frame clones and misses some; the assay was immunoSEQ multiplex PCR. The sample holds around 160,000 clones; approximately 87% are singletons and the top ten take approximately 1.2%. This sequence was found in a woman younger than 45 with acute COVID-19. This chain joins TRBV5-5 and TRBJ1-1; D is uncertain. Sequenced input: PBMCs or T cells enriched from blood (not recorded which). The DNA of the CDR3 is TGTGCCAGCAGCAAAATTCAGAACACTGAAGCTTTCTTT. It is translated as CASSKIQNTEAFF.